The 25 T cell receptor beta chains reported below all come from one sample, sequenced in a study of blood T cell repertoires in COVID-19. Method: immunoSEQ multiplex PCR; TCRdb's copy keeps in-frame clones and lacks some. The sample shows about 140,000 clones, about 85% of them seen only once. The specimen was PBMCs or T cells enriched from blood (not recorded which). The source is a woman between 35 and 50 years old who had recovered from COVID-19.

The rearrangement uses TRBV7-9 and TRBJ2-7, with 7 bases lining up with TRBD2. J lost 7 bases, V lost 1 base, and 4 bases had no gene match. The germline V gene encodes CDR1 SEHNR and CDR2 FQNEAQ (reference sequence). The CDR3 has 13 residues. This CDR3 is CASSLGTRGEQYF. The CDR3 coding sequence is TGTGCCAGCAGCTTAGGGACTAGGGGAGAGCAGTACTTC.

The chain uses TRBV25-1 and TRBJ1-1, with unresolved D. Trimming removed 0 bases from V and 1 base from J, with 15 bases in between. Germline assignment: CDR1 MGHDK and CDR2 SYGVNS. The CDR3 is 17 amino acids. The CDR3 region has the DNA TGTGCCAGCAGTGAATATGGATCGAGGGAGGGGAACACTGAAGCTTTCTTT. Translating gives CASSEYGSREGNTEAFF.

This clone was seen ten or more times. This chain links TRBV5-1 with TRBJ1-6; 9 bases match TRBD1. Germline trimming cut 4 bases from V and 1 base from J; bases unmatched to any gene: 6. The germline CDR1 and CDR2 sequences are SGHRS and YFSETQ. The CDR3 sequence is 17 residues long. The CDR3 region is CASSPGQGPSYNSPLHF. In nucleotides, the CDR3 is TGCGCCAGCAGCCCGGGACAGGGACCTTCCTATAATTCACCCCTCCACTTT.

V usage is TRBV29-1 and J usage is TRBJ1-1; 8 bases align to TRBD1. Germline V gene sequence: CDR1 SQVTM, CDR2 ANQGSEA. This CDR3 spans 12 amino acids. With 5 bases clipped from V and 1 base from J, the junction kept 0 bases outside the gene matches. CDR3 region: CSVTGGNTEAFF. The DNA for the CDR3 is TGCAGCGTTACAGGGGGGAACACTGAAGCTTTCTTT. The whole variable domain, filled in from reference TRBV29-1 and TRBJ1-1, reads SAVISQKPSRDICQRGTSLTIQCQVDSQVTMMFWYRQQPGQSLTLIATANQGSEATYESGFVIDKFPISRPNLTFSTLTVSNMSPEDSSIYLCSVTGGNTEAFFGQGTRLTVV.

The V gene is TRBV3-1 (or the pseudogene TRBV3-2), the J gene TRBJ2-5; the D gene is possibly TRBD1 (5 bases). Deletions cut 2 bases from V and 5 bases from J, with 9 bases between. The length of the CDR3 is 13 residues. Germline CDR1 is LGHDT and CDR2 is YNNKEL (reference sequence). The CDR3: CASSQRGGETQYF. In DNA, the CDR3 is TGTGCCAGCAGCCAAAGGGGCGGCGAGACCCAGTACTTC.

The chain recombines TRBV5-1 with TRBJ2-7; D unclear. V gave up 7 bases and J gave up 3 bases, with 17 bases separating them. In germline, CDR1 is SGHRS, CDR2 YFSETQ. The length of the CDR3 is 14 residues. The CDR3 is CASGSESVYYEQYF. As DNA, the CDR3 is TGCGCCAGCGGCTCCGAGAGCGTATACTACGAGCAGTACTTC.

The genes are TRBV6-5 and TRBJ1-2; possibly TRBD1 for D (6 bases). The CDR3 contains 15 residues. V was shortened by 8 bases and J by 4 bases, with 20 bases between the two germline ends. CDR1 and CDR2 (germline): MNHEY, SVGAGI. The CDR3 sequence is CASDSGALRGYGYTF. In DNA, the CDR3 is TGTGCCAGCGACTCAGGGGCCCTCCGGGGCTATGGCTACACCTTC.

The CDR3 sequence: CASSLGQELQETQYF. CDR3 nucleotide sequence: TGTGCCAGCAGCTTAGGACAGGAACTCCAAGAGACCCAGTACTTC. The V call is TRBV7-9, the J call TRBJ2-5; the D gene is possibly TRBD1 (6 bases). Trimming pared 1 base from V and 1 base from J, leaving 10 bases between. The CDR3 is made up of 15 amino acids. Germline CDR1 reads SEHNR; CDR2 reads FQNEAQ (reference sequence). The whole variable domain, remainder taken from reference TRBV7-9 and TRBJ2-5, is DTGVSQNPRHKITKRGQNVTFRCDPISEHNRLYWYRQTLGQGPEFLTYFQNEAQLEKSRLLSDRFSAERPKGSFSTLEIQRTEQGDSAMYLCASSLGQELQETQYFGPGTRLLVL.

The genes are TRBV6-5 and TRBJ2-7; weak D call: TRBD2 (5 bases). Deletions cut 7 bases from V and 6 bases from J, with 10 bases between. CDR1 is MNHEY, CDR2 SVGAGI, per germline. The CDR3 extends over 11 amino acids. CDR3 residues: CASTLGGEQYF. DNA of the CDR3: TGTGCCAGCACCCTAGGAGGCGAGCAGTACTTC.

This chain links TRBV5-5 with TRBJ1-5; D not resolved. CDR3 length: 14 amino acids. Trimming left V 4 bases short and J 0 bases short, with 8 bases between. The germline V gene has CDR1 SGHKS and CDR2 YYEKEE (reference sequence). The CDR3 reads CASSPLHSNQPQHF. CDR3 DNA: TGTGCCAGCAGCCCACTACATAGCAATCAGCCCCAGCATTTT.

This clone appeared once. V usage is TRBV10-3 and J usage is TRBJ1-1, with TRBD1 matching 8 bases. Germline V gene sequence: CDR1 ENHRY, CDR2 SYGVKD. The V and J ends lost 4 bases and 1 base, in that order; junction bases with no gene match: 2. The CDR3 loop spans 14 amino acids. The CDR3 spells CAISGDRGNTEAFF. Here the CDR3 DNA reads TGTGCCATCAGTGGTGACAGGGGGAACACTGAAGCTTTCTTT.

This chain joins TRBV7-6 and TRBJ1-2; 12 bases match TRBD1. In germline, CDR1 is SGHVS, CDR2 FNYEAQ. V lost 5 bases to trimming and J lost 6 bases; unmatched junction nucleotides: 7. The CDR3 length is 15 residues. This chain's CDR3 is CASSPGTGGLDGYTF. CDR3 bases: TGTGCCAGCAGCCCCGGGACAGGGGGCTTGGATGGCTACACCTTC.

The gene calls are TRBV9 and TRBJ1-4, with no clear D. V was clipped by 3 bases and J by 2 bases, with 11 bases between them. This CDR3 has 15 residues. Looked up from germline, CDR1 is SGDLS and CDR2 is YYNGEE. The CDR3 region is CASSEQGRTNEKLFF. The CDR3 nucleotides read TGTGCCAGCAGCGAGCAAGGGAGGACTAATGAAAAACTGTTTTTT. Full variable domain (rest looked up from reference TRBV9 and TRBJ1-4): DSGVTQTPKHLITATGQRVTLRCSPRSGDLSVYWYQQSLDQGLQFLIQYYNGEERAKGNILERFSAQQFPDLHSELNLSSLELGDSALYFCASSEQGRTNEKLFFGSGTQLSVL.

The V and J genes are TRBV19 and TRBJ1-1, with TRBD1 as a possible D gene (6 bases). Deletions cut 3 bases from V and 0 bases from J, with 11 bases between. The germline gives CDR1 LNHDA, CDR2 SQIVND (reference sequence). This CDR3 has 15 amino acids. The CDR3 is CASSIPRTVNTEAFF. CDR3 DNA sequence: TGTGCCAGTAGTATCCCCCGGACAGTGAACACTGAAGCTTTCTTT. The variable domain in full, with the rest retrieved from reference TRBV19 and TRBJ1-1, is DGGITQSPKYLFRKEGQNVTLSCEQNLNHDAMYWYRQDPGQGLRLIYYSQIVNDFQKGDIAEGYSVSREKKESFPLTVTSAQKNPTAFYLCASSIPRTVNTEAFFGQGTRLTVV.

V usage is TRBV2 and J usage is TRBJ1-5; TRBD1 aligns across 11 bases. The CDR3 covers 14 residues. CDR1 and CDR2 (germline): SNHLY, FYNNEI. Losses at the gene ends were 8 bases for V and 4 bases for J; bases not matched to a gene: 4. The CDR3 protein is CASRTGGGNQPQHF. The CDR3 DNA follows: TGTGCCAGCCGGACAGGGGGCGGGAATCAGCCCCAGCATTTT.

This clone has more than one count but fewer than ten. The rearrangement joins TRBV7-8 to TRBJ1-2; D perhaps matches TRBD1 (5 bases). V gave up 2 bases and J gave up 4 bases, with 14 bases separating them. CDR3 length equals 15 residues. Per germline, CDR1 SGHVS and CDR2 FQNEAQ. The CDR3 here is CASSLRAAGGYGYTF. The CDR3 nucleotides read TGTGCCAGCAGCTTACGGGCAGCCGGGGGCTATGGCTACACCTTC.

This clone came up a few times. The chain has TRBV3-1 (or the pseudogene TRBV3-2) and TRBJ2-2; D ambiguous. This CDR3 region has 15 residues. Trimming removed 4 bases from V and 7 bases from J, with 16 bases in between. The germline CDR1 and CDR2 sequences are LGHDT and YNNKEL (reference sequence). The CDR3 DNA reads TGTGCCAGCAGCCCCCGGGTAGATCCTGGCGGGGAGCTGTTTTTT. This translates into CASSPRVDPGGELFF.

The chain uses TRBV19 and TRBJ1-2; D is ambiguous. CDR3 size: 11 residues. Between the trimmed V and J ends, which lost 7 bases and 5 bases, there was a span of 8 bases. The germline V gene encodes CDR1 LNHDA and CDR2 SQIVND (reference sequence). This CDR3 is CASTERYGYTF. The CDR3 region has the DNA TGTGCCAGTACCGAGAGGTATGGCTACACCTTC. Looking up the rest from reference TRBV19 and TRBJ1-2 gives the full variable domain: DGGITQSPKYLFRKEGQNVTLSCEQNLNHDAMYWYRQDPGQGLRLIYYSQIVNDFQKGDIAEGYSVSREKKESFPLTVTSAQKNPTAFYLCASTERYGYTFGSGTRLTVV.

J is TRBJ1-3 and V is TRBV19, with D unclear. The V end lost 6 bases, the J end lost 0 bases, and 9 bases lay between the germline ends. The CDR3 is made up of 14 amino acids. The germline V gene has CDR1 LNHDA and CDR2 SQIVND (reference sequence). The CDR3, as DNA: TGTGCCAGTAGCCCGGTATACTCTGGAAACACCATATATTTT. It yields the protein CASSPVYSGNTIYF.

The gene calls are TRBV19 and TRBJ1-1; 7 bases align to TRBD1. The V segment lost 3 bases and the J segment 4 bases; nucleotides outside the gene matches: 5. The CDR3 contains 14 residues. Germline assignment: CDR1 LNHDA and CDR2 SQIVND (reference sequence). CDR3 sequence (DNA): TGTGCCAGTAGTATCCAGGGGGTAGGCACTGAAGCTTTCTTT. Residues: CASSIQGVGTEAFF. Full variable domain (outside the CDR3, taken from reference TRBV19 and TRBJ1-1): DGGITQSPKYLFRKEGQNVTLSCEQNLNHDAMYWYRQDPGQGLRLIYYSQIVNDFQKGDIAEGYSVSREKKESFPLTVTSAQKNPTAFYLCASSIQGVGTEAFFGQGTRLTVV.

The chain links TRBV5-1 to TRBJ2-1; TRBD2 agrees at 9 bases. The CDR3 is 15 residues long. The V and J ends lost 4 bases and 7 bases, in that order; junction bases with no gene match: 9. Germline CDR1 reads SGHRS; CDR2 reads YFSETQ. The CDR3 DNA follows: TGCGCCAGCAGCCCCGATAGCGGGAGTAAGAATGAGCAGTTCTTC. It encodes CASSPDSGSKNEQFF. The full variable domain, its missing parts supplied by reference TRBV5-1 and TRBJ2-1, is KAGVTQTPRYLIKTRGQQVTLSCSPISGHRSVSWYQQTPGQGLQFLFEYFSETQRNKGNFPGRFSGRQFSNSRSEMNVSTLELGDSALYLCASSPDSGSKNEQFFGPGTRLTVL.

CDR3 region: CASMRGNTEAFF. CDR3 nucleotides: TGTGCCAGCATGCGGGGGAACACTGAAGCTTTCTTT. The rearrangement links TRBV6-5 to TRBJ1-1; D is unclear. This CDR3 is built from 12 residues. From germline, CDR1 is MNHEY and CDR2 SVGAGI. Trimming removed 7 bases from V and 1 base from J, with 7 bases in between.

The chain carries TRBV18 and TRBJ2-7; the match to TRBD2 covers 9 bases. From germline, CDR1 is KGHSH and CDR2 LQKENI. The CDR3 runs 17 residues. V shed 3 bases and J 4 bases; nucleotides not matched to a gene: 13. In DNA, the CDR3 is TGTGCCAGCTCACCCCTGCGGACTAGCGAGGTTAGGTACGAGCAGTACTTC. The encoded protein is CASSPLRTSEVRYEQYF.

The CDR3 loop is CASSLAGDNEQFF. In DNA, the CDR3 is TGTGCCAGCAGCTTAGCAGGGGACAATGAGCAGTTCTTC. V and J are TRBV7-2 and TRBJ2-1, with a possible D match to TRBD1 (5 bases). Germline lookup yields CDR1 SGHTA and CDR2 FQGNSA. The germline V and J ends were trimmed by 0 bases and 5 bases, with 5 bases remaining between them. This CDR3 contains 13 residues.

The chain uses TRBV18 and TRBJ2-2, with TRBD1 identical over 7 bases. The CDR3 is 16 amino acids. With V trimmed by 1 base and J by 5 bases, 7 bases remained unmatched. Germline V gives CDR1 KGHSH, CDR2 LQKENI. The CDR3 spells CASSPQGARRTGELFF. For the CDR3, the DNA is TGTGCCAGCTCACCACAGGGGGCGCGTCGGACCGGGGAGCTGTTTTTT.